This T cell receptor (beta chain) appears in the sequencing data of a study of radiation and T cells in renal cell carcinoma. Overall study results and limits: Baseline intratumoral clonotype presence is unknown without pretreatment biopsies. From baseline, blood top tumor clonotypes peaked at 2 weeks post-radiation.

Time point defined: baseline pretreatment blood. Treatment indicated: 15 Gy SBRT to primary tumor, nephrectomy 4 weeks later. Radiation-treated patients gave blood at baseline, week 2 and week 4. Data came from immunoSEQ multiplex PCR; TCRdb stores just in-frame clones and leaves some out. The data show about 140,000 clones, with 83% seen just once and approximately 24% held by the top ten. Points on this clone: What it recognizes is unknown.

The source material was blood, sampled from a patient whose treatment included radiotherapy and nephrectomy. The TCR comes from a woman aged 45-65 years with renal cell carcinoma.

CDR3 bases: TGCGCCAGCAGCTCTAGTAGCGGGATCAGAGAGCAGTACTTC. Residues: CASSSSSGIREQYF. The rearrangement uses TRBV5-1 and TRBJ2-7; 8 bases are shared with TRBD2. Germline CDR1 SGHRS, CDR2 YFSETQ. V lost 3 bases to trimming and J lost 7 bases; unmatched junction nucleotides: 9. There are 14 residues in the CDR3.